This TCR beta chain was recorded in a study of cytomegalovirus exposure and HLA in healthy donors. PCR used 60 Vbeta primers and 13 Jbeta primers. Using immunoSEQ multiplex PCR, the repertoire was profiled, and TCRdb retains in-frame clones only, with some absent. The table for this sample gives 55,000 to 75,000 clones. What was sequenced was PBMCs. The receptor comes from a male donor in good health and CMV-seronegative.

The CDR3 region is CASSLQTLGEQYF. The CDR3 DNA follows: TGTGCCAGCAGCCTTCAGACTCTCGGCGAGCAGTACTTC. The rearrangement joins TRBV14 to TRBJ2-7; D is unresolved. V was pared by 4 bases and J by 6 bases, with 13 bases between. The CDR3 runs 13 residues. Germline V lookup: CDR1 SGHDN, CDR2 FVKESK.